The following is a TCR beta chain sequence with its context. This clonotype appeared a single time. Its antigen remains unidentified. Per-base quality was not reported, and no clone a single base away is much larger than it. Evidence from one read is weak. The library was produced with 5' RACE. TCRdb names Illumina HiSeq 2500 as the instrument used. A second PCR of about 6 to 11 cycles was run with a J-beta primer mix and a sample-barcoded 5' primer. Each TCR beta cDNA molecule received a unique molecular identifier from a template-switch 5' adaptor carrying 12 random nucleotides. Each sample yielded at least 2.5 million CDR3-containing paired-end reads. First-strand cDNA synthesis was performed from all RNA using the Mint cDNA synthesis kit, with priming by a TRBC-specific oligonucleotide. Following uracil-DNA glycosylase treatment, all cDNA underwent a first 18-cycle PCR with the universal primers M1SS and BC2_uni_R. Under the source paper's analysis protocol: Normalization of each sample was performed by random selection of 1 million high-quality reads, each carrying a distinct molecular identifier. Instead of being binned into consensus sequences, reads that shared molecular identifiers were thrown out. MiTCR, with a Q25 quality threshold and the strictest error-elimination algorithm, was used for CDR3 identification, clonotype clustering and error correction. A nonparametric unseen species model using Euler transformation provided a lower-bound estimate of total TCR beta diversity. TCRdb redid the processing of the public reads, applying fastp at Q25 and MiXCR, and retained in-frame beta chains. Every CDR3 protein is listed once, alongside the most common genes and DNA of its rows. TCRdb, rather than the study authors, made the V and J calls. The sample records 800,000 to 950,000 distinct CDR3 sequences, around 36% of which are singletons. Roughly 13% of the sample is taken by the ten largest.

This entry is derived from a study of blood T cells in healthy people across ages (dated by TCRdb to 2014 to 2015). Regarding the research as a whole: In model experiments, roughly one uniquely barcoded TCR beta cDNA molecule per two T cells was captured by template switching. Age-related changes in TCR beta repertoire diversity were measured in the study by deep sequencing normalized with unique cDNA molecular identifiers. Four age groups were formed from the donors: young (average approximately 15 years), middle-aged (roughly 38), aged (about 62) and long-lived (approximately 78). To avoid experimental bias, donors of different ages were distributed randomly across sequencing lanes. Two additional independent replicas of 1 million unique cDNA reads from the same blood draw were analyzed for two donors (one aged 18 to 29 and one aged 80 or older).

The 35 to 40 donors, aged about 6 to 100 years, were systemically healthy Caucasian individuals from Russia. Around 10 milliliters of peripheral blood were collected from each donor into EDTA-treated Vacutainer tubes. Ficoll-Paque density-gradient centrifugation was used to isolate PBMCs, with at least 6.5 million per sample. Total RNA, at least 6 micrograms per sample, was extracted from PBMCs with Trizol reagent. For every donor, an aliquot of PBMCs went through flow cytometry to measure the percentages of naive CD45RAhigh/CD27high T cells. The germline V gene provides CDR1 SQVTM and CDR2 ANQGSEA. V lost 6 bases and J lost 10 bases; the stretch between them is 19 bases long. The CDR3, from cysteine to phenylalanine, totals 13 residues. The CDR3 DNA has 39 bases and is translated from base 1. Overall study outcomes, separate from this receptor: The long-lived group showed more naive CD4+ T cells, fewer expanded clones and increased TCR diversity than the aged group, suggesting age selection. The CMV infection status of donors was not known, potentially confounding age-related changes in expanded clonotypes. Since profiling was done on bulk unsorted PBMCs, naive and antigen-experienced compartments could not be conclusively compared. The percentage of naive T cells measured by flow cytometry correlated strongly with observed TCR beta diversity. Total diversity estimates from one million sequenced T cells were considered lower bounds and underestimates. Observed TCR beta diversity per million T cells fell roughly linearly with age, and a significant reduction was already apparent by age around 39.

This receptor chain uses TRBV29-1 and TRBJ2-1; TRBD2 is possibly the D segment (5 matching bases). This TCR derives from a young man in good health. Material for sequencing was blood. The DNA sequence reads TGCAGCGTAACCGGGATTAGTCCCTTGGAGCAGTTCTTC. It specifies CSVTGISPLEQFF.